This T cell receptor beta chain originates from a study of human T cells and chemical hapten exposure. J was trimmed by 7 bases and V by 2 bases; bases with no gene match: 6. This CDR3 has 15 residues. Germline CDR1 reads MNHEY; CDR2 reads SVGEGT. This clonotype was seen at least ten times. TCRdb re-called the RACE reads through MiXCR, storing one row per CDR3 protein. The sample has 150,000 to 200,000 distinct CDR3 sequences, roughly 15% seen once. Time point: patch test 1, 2 weeks after DPC sensitization. Treatment: therapeutic diphenylcyclopropenone sensitization with weekly scalp DPC. The origin of this receptor is a woman in her thirties with alopecia areata. Some clones in this sample may be carry-over from other donors' samples. This material consisted of whole blood, taken in connection with sensitization to the hapten diphenylcyclopropenone (DPC). V usage is TRBV6-2 or TRBV6-3 and J usage is TRBJ1-1, with 11 nucleotides matching TRBD1. The CDR3 is CASSYMGTGGLEAFF. The CDR3, as DNA: TGTGCCAGCAGTTACATGGGGACAGGGGGGCTTGAAGCTTTCTTT.